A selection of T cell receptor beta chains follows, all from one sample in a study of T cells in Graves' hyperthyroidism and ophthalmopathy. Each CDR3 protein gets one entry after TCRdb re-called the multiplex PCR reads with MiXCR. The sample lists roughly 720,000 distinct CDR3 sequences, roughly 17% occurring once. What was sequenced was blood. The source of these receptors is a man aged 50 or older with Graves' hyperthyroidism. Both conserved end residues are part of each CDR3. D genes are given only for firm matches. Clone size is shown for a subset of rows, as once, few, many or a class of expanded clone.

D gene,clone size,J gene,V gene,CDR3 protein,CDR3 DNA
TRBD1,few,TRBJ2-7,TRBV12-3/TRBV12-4,CASSFQGAEQYF,TGTGCCAGCAGTTTCCAGGGGGCCGAGCAGTACTTC
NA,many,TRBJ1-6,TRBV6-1,CASSLTLNSPLHF,TGTGCCAGCAGTTTGACTTTAAATTCACCCCTCCACTTT
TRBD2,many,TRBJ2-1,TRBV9,CASKRAGDYNEQFF,TGTGCCAGCAAACGGGCGGGAGACTACAATGAGCAGTTCTTC
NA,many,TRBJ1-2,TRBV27,CASSFSDSYYGYTF,TGTGCCAGCAGTTTTAGCGACAGCTATTATGGCTACACCTTC
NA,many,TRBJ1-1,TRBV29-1,CSVLGRAMNTEAFF,TGCAGCGTTCTGGGAAGGGCGATGAACACTGAAGCTTTCTTT
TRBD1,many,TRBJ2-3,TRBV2,CASSVQGAFGDTQYF,TGTGCCAGCAGTGTACAGGGGGCGTTCGGAGATACGCAGTATTTT
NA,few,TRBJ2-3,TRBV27,CASSGPQRGTDTQYF,TGTGCCAGCAGCGGACCTCAGAGGGGTACAGATACGCAGTATTTT
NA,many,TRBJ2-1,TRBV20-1,CSARDYRGDYDEQFF,TGCAGTGCTAGAGATTATCGCGGAGACTACGATGAGCAGTTCTTC
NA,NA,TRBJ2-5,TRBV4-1,CASSQERREETQYF,TGCGCCAGCAGCCAAGAGAGGAGGGAAGAGACCCAGTACTTC
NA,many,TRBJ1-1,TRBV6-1,CATLQGIPSYMNTEAFF,TGTGCCACCTTACAGGGAATACCTTCATACATGAACACTGAAGCTTTCTTT
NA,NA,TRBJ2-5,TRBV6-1,CASSEQRRGYF,TGTGCCAGCAGTGAACAGCGGAGAGGCTACTTC
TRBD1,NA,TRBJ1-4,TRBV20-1,CSARPPQGAPVKLFF,TGCAGTGCTAGACCTCCCCAGGGGGCGCCTGTAAAACTGTTTTTT
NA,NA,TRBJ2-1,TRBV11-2,CASSLEGFGVRFF,TGTGCCAGCAGCTTAGAAGGGTTCGGAGTGAGGTTCTTC
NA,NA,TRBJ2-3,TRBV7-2,CASSLETYTQYF,TGTGCCAGCAGCTTAGAGACCTATACGCAGTATTTT
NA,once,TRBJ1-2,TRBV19,CASSSGQSYGYTF,TGTGCCAGTAGTAGTGGACAGTCCTATGGCTACACCTTC
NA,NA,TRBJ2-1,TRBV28,CASSPGGGISYNEQFF,TGTGCCAGCAGTCCTGGTGGGGGGATCTCCTACAATGAGCAGTTCTTC
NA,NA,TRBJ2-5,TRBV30,CAWSGADSVQETQYF,TGTGCCTGGAGTGGGGCCGACAGTGTACAAGAGACCCAGTACTTC
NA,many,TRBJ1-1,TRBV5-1,CASSLGQSMNTEAFF,TGCGCCAGCAGCTTGGGTCAGAGCATGAACACTGAAGCTTTCTTT
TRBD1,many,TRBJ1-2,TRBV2,CAGRTGGRDGYTF,TGTGCCGGACGAACAGGGGGCAGAGATGGCTACACCTTC
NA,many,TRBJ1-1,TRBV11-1,CASSLAWTPTEAFF,TGTGCCAGCAGCTTAGCGTGGACTCCCACTGAAGCTTTCTTT
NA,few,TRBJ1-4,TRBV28,CASSLAGAEGEKLFF,TGTGCCAGCAGTTTAGCCGGGGCGGAGGGTGAAAAACTGTTTTTT
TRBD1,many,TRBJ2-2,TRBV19,CASSQGANTGELFF,TGTGCCAGTTCCCAGGGGGCGAACACCGGGGAGCTGTTTTTT
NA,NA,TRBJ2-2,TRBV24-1,CATSDLQGTGELFF,TGTGCCACCAGTGATTTACAGGGTACCGGGGAGCTGTTTTTT
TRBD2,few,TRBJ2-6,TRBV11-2,CASSLGGGLAGVGGANVLTF,TGTGCCAGCAGCTTAGGGGGGGGACTAGCGGGAGTTGGTGGGGCCAACGTCCTGACTTTC
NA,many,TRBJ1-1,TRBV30,CAWSGLTNTEAFF,TGTGCCTGGAGTGGTCTCACGAACACTGAAGCTTTCTTT
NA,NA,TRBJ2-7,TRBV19,CASSRPRLPGSLSYEQYF,TGTGCCAGTAGTCGTCCCCGACTACCGGGCTCCCTCTCCTACGAGCAGTACTTC
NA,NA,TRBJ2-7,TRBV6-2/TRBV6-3,CASRGRGGVQTYEQYF,TGTGCCAGCAGGGGGAGGGGGGGGGTTCAAACCTACGAGCAGTACTTC
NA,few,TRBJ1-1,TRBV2,CASSEGRDMNTEAFF,TGTGCCAGCAGTGAAGGGCGCGACATGAACACTGAAGCTTTCTTT
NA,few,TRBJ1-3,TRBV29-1,CSVGATGGNTIYF,TGCAGCGTGGGGGCGACTGGGGGAAACACCATATATTTT
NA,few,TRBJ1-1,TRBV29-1,CSDYAGVMEAFF,TGCAGCGACTACGCAGGGGTAATGGAAGCTTTCTTT
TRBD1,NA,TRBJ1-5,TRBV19,CASKRQGASNQPQHF,TGTGCCAGTAAAAGACAGGGCGCTAGCAATCAGCCCCAGCATTTT
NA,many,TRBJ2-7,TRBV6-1,CASGNRVSFYEQYF,TGTGCCAGCGGCAACAGGGTATCGTTCTACGAGCAGTACTTC
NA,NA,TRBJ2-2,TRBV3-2,CASSQEPPERSGELFF,TGTGCCAGCAGCCAAGAACCTCCAGAGAGGTCCGGGGAGCTGTTTTTT
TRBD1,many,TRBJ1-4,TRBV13,CASRRTGAAEKLFF,TGTGCCAGCAGAAGGACAGGGGCGGCGGAAAAACTGTTTTTT
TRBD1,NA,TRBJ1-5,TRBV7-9,CASSGDRSQPQHF,TGTGCCAGCAGCGGGGACAGGTCTCAGCCCCAGCATTTT
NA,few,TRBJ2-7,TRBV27,CASSPYTETYEQYF,TGTGCCAGCAGTCCGTACACCGAAACCTACGAGCAGTACTTC
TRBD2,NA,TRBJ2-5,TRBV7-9,CASSQTAGVSETQYF,TGTGCCAGCAGCCAAACAGCGGGAGTGAGTGAGACCCAGTACTTC
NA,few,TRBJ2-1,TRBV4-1,CASSSRTVYNEQFF,TGCGCCAGCAGCTCGCGGACAGTGTACAATGAGCAGTTCTTC
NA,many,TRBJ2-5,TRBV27,CASSLFGRETQYF,TGTGCCAGCAGTTTATTCGGGAGAGAGACCCAGTACTTC
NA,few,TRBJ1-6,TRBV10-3,CAIITVYNSPLHF,TGTGCCATCATCACAGTCTATAATTCACCCCTCCACTTT
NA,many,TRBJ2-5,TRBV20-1,CSARDGDRGGETQYF,TGCAGTGCTAGAGATGGCGACCGGGGCGGCGAGACCCAGTACTTC
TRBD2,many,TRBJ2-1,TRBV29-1,CSASGGAGDEQFF,TGCAGCGCGTCGGGAGGTGCTGGGGATGAGCAGTTCTTC
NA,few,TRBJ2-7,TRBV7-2,CASSLALLGYEQYF,TGTGCCAGCAGCTTAGCGCTACTAGGCTACGAGCAGTACTTC
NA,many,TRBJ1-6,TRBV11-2,CASSFPSGGRSSYNSPLHF,TGTGCCAGCAGCTTCCCCTCGGGTGGGCGGAGCTCCTATAATTCACCCCTCCACTTT
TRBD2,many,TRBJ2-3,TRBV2,CASSGPKGWTSGRTDTQYF,TGTGCCAGCTCCGGCCCCAAGGGGTGGACTAGCGGCCGCACAGATACGCAGTATTTT
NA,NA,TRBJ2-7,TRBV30,CAVGTYEQYF,TGTGCCGTCGGCACCTACGAGCAGTACTTC
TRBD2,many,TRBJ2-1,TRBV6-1,CASSDLPSGHNEQFF,TGTGCCAGCAGTGATCTGCCTAGCGGACACAATGAGCAGTTCTTC
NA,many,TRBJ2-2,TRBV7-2,CASSPLETNTGELFF,TGTGCCAGCAGCCCGTTGGAGACGAACACCGGGGAGCTGTTTTTT
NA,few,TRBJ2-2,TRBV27,CASSLDINTGELFF,TGTGCCAGCAGCCTCGACATTAACACCGGGGAGCTGTTTTTT
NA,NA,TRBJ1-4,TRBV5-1,CASTEEGTKGEKLFF,TGCGCCAGCACCGAGGAGGGGACCAAGGGGGAAAAACTGTTTTTT
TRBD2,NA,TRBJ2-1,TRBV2,CASSHSGRTSYNEQFF,TGTGCCAGCAGTCATAGCGGGAGAACCTCCTACAATGAGCAGTTCTTC
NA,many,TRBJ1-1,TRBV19,CASSIDGGNTEAFF,TGTGCCAGTAGTATCGATGGAGGGAACACTGAAGCTTTCTTT
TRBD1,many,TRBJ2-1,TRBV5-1,CASSPQGQSEQFF,TGCGCCAGCAGCCCTCAGGGACAGAGTGAGCAGTTCTTC
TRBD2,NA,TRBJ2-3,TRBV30,CAWSRLAGIDTQYF,TGTGCCTGGAGTCGACTAGCGGGAATAGATACGCAGTATTTT
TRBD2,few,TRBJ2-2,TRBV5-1,CASSLPSGPTGELFF,TGCGCCAGCAGCTTGCCTAGCGGGCCCACCGGGGAGCTGTTTTTT
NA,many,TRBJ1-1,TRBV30,CAWSVGSEAFF,TGTGCCTGGAGTGTTGGGAGTGAAGCTTTCTTT
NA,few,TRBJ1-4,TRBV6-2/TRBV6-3,CASSYSEEKPTNEKLFF,TGTGCCAGCAGTTATTCAGAAGAAAAACCAACTAATGAAAAACTGTTTTTT
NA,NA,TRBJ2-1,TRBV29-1,CSVESSANEQFF,TGCAGCGTTGAGTCTAGCGCCAATGAGCAGTTCTTC
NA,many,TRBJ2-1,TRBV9,CASSVDRTKEQFF,TGTGCCAGCAGCGTAGACAGGACAAAAGAGCAGTTCTTC